These T cell receptor beta chains were read from a single sample in a study of cytomegalovirus exposure and HLA in healthy donors. Data came from immunoSEQ multiplex PCR; TCRdb stores just in-frame clones and leaves some out. Seen here are more than 90,000 clones, roughly nine tenths observed once, and the top ten hold about 4.2%. The sequenced sample was PBMCs. These receptors originate from a man between 18 and 35 years old in good health and CMV-seropositive. The CDR3 runs from the conserved cysteine through the conserved F or W. Each record gives: clone size, J gene, V gene, D gene, CDR3 DNA, CDR3 protein. D genes are given only for firm matches. The size entry is marked missing in some rows and otherwise reads once, few, many or a size class.

clone_size: -
j_call: TRBJ2-7
v_call: TRBV18
d_call: -
cdr3_nt: TGTGCCAGCTCATCCTCCTCCTACGAGCAGTACTTC
cdr3_aa: CASSSSSYEQYF

clone_size: once
j_call: TRBJ2-7
v_call: TRBV18
d_call: -
cdr3_nt: TGTGCCAGCGGCGGGACGGGGAGCTCCTACGAGCAGTACTTC
cdr3_aa: CASGGTGSSYEQYF

clone_size: -
j_call: TRBJ2-7
v_call: TRBV7-2
d_call: -
cdr3_nt: TGTGCCAGCAGCCCCCTAGGGGGCTACGAGCAGTACTTC
cdr3_aa: CASSPLGGYEQYF

clone_size: -
j_call: TRBJ2-1
v_call: TRBV7-6
d_call: TRBD1
cdr3_nt: TGTGCCAGCAGCTCCCGACAGGGTGTGGGGTACAATGAGCAGTTCTTC
cdr3_aa: CASSSRQGVGYNEQFF

clone_size: -
j_call: TRBJ2-7
v_call: TRBV13
d_call: TRBD1
cdr3_nt: TGTGCCAGCAGCTCTACCCCGGGACAGGGCTACGAGCAGTACTTC
cdr3_aa: CASSSTPGQGYEQYF

clone_size: -
j_call: TRBJ2-7
v_call: TRBV5-1
d_call: -
cdr3_nt: TGCGCCAGCAGCTTTACAGTCTCCTACGAGCAGTACTTC
cdr3_aa: CASSFTVSYEQYF

clone_size: -
j_call: TRBJ2-7
v_call: TRBV29-1
d_call: TRBD1
cdr3_nt: TGCAGCGTTGAAGAGACACAGGGGTACGAGCAGTACTTC
cdr3_aa: CSVEETQGYEQYF

clone_size: -
j_call: TRBJ2-1
v_call: TRBV11-2
d_call: -
cdr3_nt: TGTGCCAGCAGCTTTGAGAGCTACAATGAGCAGTTCTTC
cdr3_aa: CASSFESYNEQFF

clone_size: -
j_call: TRBJ2-7
v_call: TRBV5-1
d_call: TRBD1
cdr3_nt: TGCGCCAGCAGCTTACCGGGACAGTTCCTTCAGGGGGTCTACGAGCAGTACTTC
cdr3_aa: CASSLPGQFLQGVYEQYF

clone_size: -
j_call: TRBJ2-7
v_call: TRBV28
d_call: TRBD1
cdr3_nt: TGTGCCAGCACTCACCCGGACAGGGAAGCCGAGCAGTACTTC
cdr3_aa: CASTHPDREAEQYF

clone_size: -
j_call: TRBJ1-5
v_call: TRBV4-1
d_call: TRBD1
cdr3_nt: TGCGCCAGCAGCCGGACAGGGGGCGAGTTAGGCAATCAGCCCCAGCATTTT
cdr3_aa: CASSRTGGELGNQPQHF

clone_size: -
j_call: TRBJ1-2
v_call: TRBV5-4
d_call: TRBD1
cdr3_nt: TGTGCCAGCAGTCAACGGGACAGTCAATCCTATGGCTACACCTTC
cdr3_aa: CASSQRDSQSYGYTF